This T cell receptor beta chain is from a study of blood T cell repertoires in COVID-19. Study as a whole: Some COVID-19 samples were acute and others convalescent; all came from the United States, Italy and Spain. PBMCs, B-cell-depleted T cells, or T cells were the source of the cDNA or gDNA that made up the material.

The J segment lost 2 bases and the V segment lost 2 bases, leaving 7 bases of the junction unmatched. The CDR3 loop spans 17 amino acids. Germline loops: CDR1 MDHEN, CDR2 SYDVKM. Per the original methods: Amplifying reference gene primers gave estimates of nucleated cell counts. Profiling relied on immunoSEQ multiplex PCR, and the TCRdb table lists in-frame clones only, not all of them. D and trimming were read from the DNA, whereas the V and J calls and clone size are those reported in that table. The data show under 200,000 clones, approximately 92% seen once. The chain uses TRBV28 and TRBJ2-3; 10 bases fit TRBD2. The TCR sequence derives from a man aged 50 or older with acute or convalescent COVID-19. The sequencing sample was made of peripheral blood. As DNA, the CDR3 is TGTGCCAGCAGTTTACTAGCGGGAGTGGGGCACACAGATACGCAGTATTTT. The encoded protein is CASSLLAGVGHTDTQYF.